Given below is one T cell receptor (beta chain) in context. This clonotype has a count of ten or more. Its antigen is currently not known. Base qualities are missing; no much larger clone stands one base away. Taken with the paper, the label for time point translates to: before trial treatment. The donors took part in RACIN, a single-arm, phase I, dose-escalation trial that combined nivolumab, ipilimumab, aspirin, low-dose cyclophosphamide and low-dose radiotherapy. Patients were eligible if they had advanced solid tumors that were TIL-negative. This sample is part of a study of low-dose radiotherapy and immunotherapy resistance in tumors (dated by TCRdb to between 2021 and 2023). For the wider study: Cohort 1 received 0.5 Gy per fraction every 2 weeks, with a prescribed total PTV dose of 6.5 Gy. Patients in Cohort 2 were given 1 Gy per fraction every two weeks, for a total of 13 Gy across 26 weeks. Patients were given nivolumab as a 240 mg flat dose every two weeks and ipilimumab at 1 mg/kg every six weeks, with both drugs delivered intravenously. Every two weeks, patients got intravenous cyclophosphamide at 200 mg/m2, given one day ahead of each radiation and immunotherapy administration. Patients took aspirin 300 mg orally once daily for four cycles, starting on cycle 1 day 1. The trial did not randomize participants into treatment groups. Eight patients were included in the translational analysis: three from the first dose cohort and the first five from the second dose cohort.

Looking up the germline V gene yields CDR1 SQVTM and CDR2 ANQGSEA. Trimming costs V 4 bases and J 1 base, and their ends lie 7 bases apart. The cysteine opens and the phenylalanine closes a CDR3 of 12 amino acids. Only the CDR3 region is kept as DNA, spanning 36 bases read in frame from base 1. The instrument was an Illumina HiSeq 2500. First-strand cDNA was synthesized using Superscript III and a set of TRAV- and TRBV-specific primers, so that both TCRalpha and TCRbeta chains were covered. An approximately 20-cycle PCR with Phusion amplified the TCRs, pairing a constant-region primer with the adapter that was attached to the V primers. The isolated mRNA was amplified using the MessageAmp II aRNA Amplification Kit, with in vitro transcription performed for 15 to 20 hours at 37 degrees C. The Dynabeads mRNA DIRECT Purification Kit was used to isolate mRNA for TCR sequencing. A second roughly 25-cycle Phusion PCR added indexed Illumina adapters, and products were purified with AMPure XP beads. As for the authors' bioinformatics: Custom Perl scripts were used to pool TCR sequences that encoded the same protein, to remove out-of-frame sequences, and to calculate the abundance of each clonotype. TCR sequences supported by only a single read were excluded from analysis. The metrics used to describe the repertoires included Shannon entropy, Gini index, clonality, richness, and the frequency of TCRs shared between repertoires. The public reads were quality trimmed at Q25 with fastp and then assembled into clones with MiXCR by TCRdb, keeping productive beta chains. Each CDR3 protein gets just one entry, which takes the most common genes and DNA from the rows behind it. Here the V and J calls rest on TCRdb's processing, not on the authors' analysis. Present in this sample are approximately 89,000 distinct CDR3 sequences, approximately 17% of which were seen just once. The ten largest account for approximately 6% of the sample.

The specimen comprised PBMCs, sampled before treatment. The receptor comes from a male donor with prostate cancer. This receptor chain uses TRBV29-1 and TRBJ1-1, with the identity of the D gene unclear. The DNA is TGCAGCGTTGGGTCACCGAACACTGAAGCTTTCTTT. This codes for CSVGSPNTEAFF.